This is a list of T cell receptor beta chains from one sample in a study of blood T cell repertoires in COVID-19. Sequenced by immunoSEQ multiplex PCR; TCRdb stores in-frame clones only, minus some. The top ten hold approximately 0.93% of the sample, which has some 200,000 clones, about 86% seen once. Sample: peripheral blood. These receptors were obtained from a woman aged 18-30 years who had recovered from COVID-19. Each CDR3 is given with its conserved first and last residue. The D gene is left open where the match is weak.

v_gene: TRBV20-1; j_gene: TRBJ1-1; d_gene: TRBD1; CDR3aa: CSAGDSEAFF; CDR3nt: TGCAGTGCGGGGGACAGCGAAGCTTTCTTT
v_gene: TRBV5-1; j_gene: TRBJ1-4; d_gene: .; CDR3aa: CASSLAGTTNEKLFF; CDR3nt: TGCGCCAGCAGCCTGGCCGGGACAACTAATGAAAAACTGTTTTTT
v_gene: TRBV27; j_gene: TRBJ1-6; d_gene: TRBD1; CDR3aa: CASSLIEGADSPLHF; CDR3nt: TGTGCCAGCAGTCTAATAGAGGGGGCGGATTCACCCCTCCACTTT
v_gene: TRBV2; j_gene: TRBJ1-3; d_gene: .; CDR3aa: CASRLEGLQSSGNTIYF; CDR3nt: TGTGCCAGCCGCCTTGAGGGACTACAAAGCTCTGGAAACACCATATATTTT
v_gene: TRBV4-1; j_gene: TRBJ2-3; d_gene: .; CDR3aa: CASSPPRGPGADTQYF; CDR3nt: TGCGCCAGCAGCCCCCCACGAGGCCCGGGAGCAGATACGCAGTATTTT
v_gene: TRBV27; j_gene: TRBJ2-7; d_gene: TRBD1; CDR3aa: CATLREGAQYF; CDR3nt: TGTGCCACCCTAAGAGAGGGGGCGCAGTACTTC
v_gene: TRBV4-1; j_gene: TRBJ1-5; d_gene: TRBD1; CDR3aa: CASSQARDRGGNQPQHF; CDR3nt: TGCGCCAGCAGCCAAGCCCGGGACAGGGGTGGCAATCAGCCCCAGCATTTT
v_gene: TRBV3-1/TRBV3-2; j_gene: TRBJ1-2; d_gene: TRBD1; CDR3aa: CASSQPRQGNYGYTF; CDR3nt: TGTGCCAGCAGCCAACCCCGACAGGGGAACTATGGCTACACCTTC
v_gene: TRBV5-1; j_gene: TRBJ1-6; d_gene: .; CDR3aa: CASSLLAGYNSPLHF; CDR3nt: TGCGCCAGCAGCTTGCTGGCAGGGTATAATTCACCCCTCCACTTT
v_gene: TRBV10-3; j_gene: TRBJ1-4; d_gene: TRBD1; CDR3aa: CAIKGQVNEKLFF; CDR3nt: TGTGCCATCAAGGGACAGGTTAATGAAAAACTGTTTTTT